What follows are 20 T cell receptor beta chains derived from one specimen sequenced in a study of human T cells and chemical hapten exposure. One entry per CDR3 protein results from TCRdb running MiXCR on the RACE reads. The profile shows tens of thousands of distinct CDR3 sequences, 6.5% to 10% of them singletons. Time point: patch test 2, 6 weeks after DPC sensitization. Documented treatment: therapeutic diphenylcyclopropenone sensitization with weekly scalp DPC. This sample comprised whole blood, obtained in connection with sensitization to the hapten diphenylcyclopropenone (DPC). These receptor sequences come from a woman aged 50 to 60 with alopecia areata. Some clones in this sample may be carry-over from other donors' samples.

This clonotype was recorded a few times. The chain combines TRBV6-6 with TRBJ2-3; D possibly matches TRBD1 or TRBD2 (5 bases each). CDR1 MNHNY and CDR2 SVGAGI come from the germline V gene (reference sequence). The CDR3 contains 15 residues. Deletions cut 2 bases from V and 6 bases from J, with 15 bases between. Written as DNA, the CDR3 is TGTGCCAGCAGTTACGGGGGACCGGGAACGGATACGCAGTATTTT. Its protein product is CASSYGGPGTDTQYF.

This clonotype was observed at least ten times. The genes are TRBV14 and TRBJ2-3; D unclear. The CDR3 is 16 amino acids. V gave up 6 bases and J gave up 0 bases, with 16 bases separating them. Per the germline V gene, CDR1 is SGHDN and CDR2 is FVKESK. DNA of the CDR3: TGTGCCAGCAGTCAAAGGACCAGCCGAAGCACAGATACGCAGTATTTT. It translates to CASSQRTSRSTDTQYF.

This clonotype was recorded a few times. The chain is built from TRBV19 and TRBJ1-6; D is possibly TRBD1 (5 bases). The V end lost 1 base, the J end lost 7 bases, and 11 bases lay between the germline ends. The germline gives CDR1 LNHDA, CDR2 SQIVND (reference sequence). The CDR3 loop spans 15 amino acids. CDR3 protein: CASSIVGRPNSPLHF. The CDR3 DNA follows: TGTGCCAGTAGTATAGTGGGACGGCCAAATTCACCCCTCCACTTT.

The chain links TRBV19 to TRBJ2-1; 9 positions match TRBD2. The V segment lost 2 bases and the J segment 3 bases; nucleotides outside the gene matches: 5. This CDR3 has 16 amino acids. Germline CDR1 reads LNHDA; CDR2 reads SQIVND (reference sequence). For the CDR3, the DNA is TGTGCCAGTAGTATAAGGCTAGCGGGATTCTACAATGAGCAGTTCTTC. Translation: CASSIRLAGFYNEQFF.

J is TRBJ1-6 and V is TRBV3-1; the match to TRBD1 covers 8 bases. Germline lookup yields CDR1 LGHDT and CDR2 YNNKEL (reference sequence). The CDR3 has 14 amino acids. J gave up 10 bases and V 4 bases, and 6 bases lay outside the gene matches. The CDR3 DNA reads as TGTGCCAGCAGCCCTGGACAGGGACACTCACCCCTCCACTTT. Residues: CASSPGQGHSPLHF.

V gene TRBV3-1 combines with J gene TRBJ1-5; a weak D match, TRBD1 (5 bases). V was trimmed by 1 base and J by 1 base, leaving 8 bases between them. The CDR3 covers 15 residues. Germline loops: CDR1 LGHDT, CDR2 YNNKEL (reference sequence). CDR3 region: CASSQVRDSNQPQHF. In DNA, the CDR3 is TGTGCCAGCAGCCAAGTCCGGGACAGCAATCAGCCCCAGCATTTT. Variable domain in full (rest from reference TRBV3-1 and TRBJ1-5): DTAVSQTPKYLVTQMGNDKSIKCEQNLGHDTMYWYKQDSKKFLKIMFSYNNKELIINETVPNRFSPKSPDKAHLNLHINSLELGDSAVYFCASSQVRDSNQPQHFGDGTRLSIL.

This clonotype was detected ten times or more. The chain couples TRBV7-9 to TRBJ2-7, with a tentative D call TRBD1 (5 bases). CDR1 and CDR2 (germline): SEHNR, FQNEAQ (reference sequence). The V gene lost 3 bases and the J gene lost 2 bases, with 14 bases spanning the gap. CDR3 length: 15 residues. Here the CDR3 DNA reads TGTGCCAGCAGCTTTTACTTGACAGCCACCTACGAGCAGTACTTC. The encoded protein is CASSFYLTATYEQYF.

This clonotype has only a few counts. The CDR3 DNA sequence: TGTGCCAGTAGTATAGAGGGCCGGAGGGGAGAAAAACTGTTTTTT. This translates into CASSIEGRRGEKLFF. The chain carries TRBV19 and TRBJ1-4; the D gene is possibly TRBD1 (5 bases). Germline V gene sequence: CDR1 LNHDA, CDR2 SQIVND (reference sequence). CDR3 length: 15 residues. Trimming took off 0 bases at V and 8 bases at J, with 13 bases between the two ends.

This clonotype was seen ten or more times. The chain uses TRBV11-2 and TRBJ1-4, with a possible D match to TRBD1 (5 bases). The length of the CDR3 is 13 residues. Trimming cost V 5 bases and J 10 bases, with 14 bases left between them. Germline V gives CDR1 SGHAT, CDR2 FQNNGV. In DNA, the CDR3 is TGTGCCAGCAGCGACGGGATGGGGGGAAAACTGTTTTTT. Translating it yields CASSDGMGGKLFF.

The chain is built from TRBV10-3 and TRBJ1-2; 7 bases align to TRBD1. CDR1 is ENHRY, CDR2 SYGVKD, per germline. The J segment lost 4 bases and the V segment lost 10 bases, leaving 15 bases of the junction unmatched. The CDR3 totals 15 residues. The CDR3 is CATFRDSKLLYGYTF. Here the CDR3 DNA reads TGTGCCACTTTCCGGGACAGTAAACTTCTCTATGGCTACACCTTC.

This clonotype was found a few times. This rearrangement joins TRBV11-2 to TRBJ2-5; perhaps TRBD2 as D (5 bases). Per germline, CDR1 SGHAT and CDR2 FQNNGV. V was pared by 5 bases and J by 5 bases, with 12 bases between. The CDR3 contains 13 residues. CDR3 sequence reads: CASSLMRVETQYF. DNA of the CDR3: TGTGCCAGCAGCCTAATGAGGGTGGAGACCCAGTACTTC.

The rearrangement links TRBV5-6 to TRBJ2-3; TRBD2 matches 12 bases. The junction had 6 bases not matched to a gene; V was cut back by 2 bases and J by 8 bases. CDR1 and CDR2 from the germline V gene are SGHDT and YYEEEE. This CDR3 contains 15 residues. DNA of the CDR3: TGTGCCAGCAGCTTTATGACTAGCGGGAGACTTACGCAGTATTTT. Residues: CASSFMTSGRLTQYF.

On this clonotype itself: A much larger clone differs from this one at a single base, so this may be a read error. The V and J genes are TRBV29-1 and TRBJ1-4; D unclear. Germline CDR1 is SQVTM and CDR2 is ANQGSEA. The CDR3 is 11 amino acids. V dropped 5 bases and J dropped 4 bases, with 5 bases sitting between them. The CDR3 spells CSVLSNEKLFF. The CDR3 nucleotides read TGCAGCGTTCTGAGTAATGAAAAACTGTTTTTT.

The table lists this clonotype with many counts. The J gene is TRBJ2-2, the V gene TRBV7-2; unclear D gene. This CDR3 spans 14 amino acids. Trimming shortened V by 1 base and J by 3 bases, and 6 bases separated the two germline ends. CDR1 is SGHTA, CDR2 FQGNSA, per germline. CDR3 loop: CASSLDSHTGELFF. CDR3 DNA: TGTGCCAGCAGCTTAGACTCCCACACCGGGGAGCTGTTTTTT.

This clonotype appeared many times. The chain joins TRBV7-9 to TRBJ2-3; perhaps TRBD2 as D (5 bases). There are 14 residues in the CDR3. Germline V gives CDR1 SEHNR, CDR2 FQNEAQ (reference sequence). The germline V and J ends were trimmed by 1 base and 5 bases, with 10 bases remaining between them. The CDR3 DNA sequence: TGTGCCAGCAGCTTAGGTAGCGAGAGAGATACGCAGTATTTT. Translated: CASSLGSERDTQYF.

This clonotype was found many times. The chain joins TRBV7-2 to TRBJ1-6; D remains unclear. The CDR3 runs to 13 residues. Germline V gives CDR1 SGHTA, CDR2 FQGNSA. V was trimmed by 2 bases and J by 7 bases, leaving 6 bases between them. CDR3 amino acids: CASSLTPNSPLHF. The CDR3 nucleotides are TGTGCCAGCAGCTTAACCCCCAATTCACCCCTCCACTTT.

This chain links TRBV2 with TRBJ1-1; D remains unclear. Trimming stripped 3 bases from V and 7 bases from J, with 6 bases between. Germline CDR1 is SNHLY and CDR2 is FYNNEI. The CDR3 is made up of 11 amino acids. The CDR3 coding sequence is TGTGCCAGCAGTGAGGCGGTTGAAGCTTTCTTT. Residues: CASSEAVEAFF.

In its sample, this clonotype was seen many times. The rearrangement links TRBV6-5 to TRBJ2-5; TRBD1 matches 7 bases. The CDR3 contains 15 residues. J gave up 0 bases and V 7 bases, and 8 bases lay outside the gene matches. Germline V lookup: CDR1 MNHEY, CDR2 SVGAGI. In DNA form, the CDR3 reads TGTGCCAGCAAAGACGGGACAGCGTACCAAGAGACCCAGTACTTC. This encodes CASKDGTAYQETQYF.

This clonotype occurred many times. The V call is TRBV6-6, the J call TRBJ2-3; 8 positions agree with TRBD1. CDR1 and CDR2 from the germline V gene are MNHNY and SVGAGI (reference sequence). The V gene end was trimmed by 10 bases and the J gene end by 5 bases; junction bases not matched to a gene: 5. The CDR3 covers 12 residues. The CDR3 sequence is CAIGQGRDTQYF. The CDR3 DNA follows: TGTGCCATCGGACAGGGTAGAGATACGCAGTATTTT.

The V gene is TRBV2, the J gene TRBJ2-1; 12 bases align to TRBD2. CDR1 is SNHLY and CDR2 is FYNNEI in the germline V gene. The J segment lost 8 bases and the V segment lost 5 bases, leaving 10 bases of the junction unmatched. The CDR3 is 16 residues long. CDR3 protein: CASSTGLAGLDDEQFF. CDR3 nucleotides: TGTGCCAGCAGTACGGGACTAGCGGGCCTGGACGATGAGCAGTTCTTC.